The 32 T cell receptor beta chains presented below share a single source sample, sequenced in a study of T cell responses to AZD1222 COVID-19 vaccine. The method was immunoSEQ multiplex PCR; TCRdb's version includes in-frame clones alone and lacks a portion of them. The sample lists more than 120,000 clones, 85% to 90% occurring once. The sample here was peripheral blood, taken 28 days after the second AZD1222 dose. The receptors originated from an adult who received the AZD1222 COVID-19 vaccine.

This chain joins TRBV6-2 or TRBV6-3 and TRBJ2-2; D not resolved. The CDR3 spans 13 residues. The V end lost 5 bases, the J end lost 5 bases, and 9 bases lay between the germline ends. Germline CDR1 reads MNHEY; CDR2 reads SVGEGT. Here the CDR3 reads CASSPGPTGELFF. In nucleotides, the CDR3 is TGTGCCAGCAGTCCCGGGCCTACCGGGGAGCTGTTTTTT.

CDR3: CASSFTPGQGAYEQYF. Here the CDR3 DNA reads TGTGCCAGCAGTTTTACTCCGGGACAGGGGGCCTACGAGCAGTACTTC. The chain uses TRBV6-5 and TRBJ2-7; 11 bases line up with TRBD1. CDR1 MNHEY and CDR2 SVGAGI come from the germline V gene. The junction had 7 bases not matched to a gene; V was cut back by 4 bases and J by 2 bases. This CDR3 comprises 16 residues.

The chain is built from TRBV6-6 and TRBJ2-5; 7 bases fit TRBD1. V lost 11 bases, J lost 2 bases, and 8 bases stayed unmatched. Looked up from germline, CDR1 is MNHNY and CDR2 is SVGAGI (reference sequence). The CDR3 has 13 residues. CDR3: CAAYTGAQETQYF. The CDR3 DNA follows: TGTGCCGCCTACACAGGGGCGCAAGAGACCCAGTACTTC.

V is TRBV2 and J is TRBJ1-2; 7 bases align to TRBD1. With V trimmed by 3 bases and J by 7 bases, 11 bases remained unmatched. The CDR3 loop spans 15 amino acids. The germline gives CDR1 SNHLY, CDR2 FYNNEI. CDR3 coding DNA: TGTGCCAGCAGTGAGGAGGGCAGGGGGACTATTGGCTACACCTTC. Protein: CASSEEGRGTIGYTF.

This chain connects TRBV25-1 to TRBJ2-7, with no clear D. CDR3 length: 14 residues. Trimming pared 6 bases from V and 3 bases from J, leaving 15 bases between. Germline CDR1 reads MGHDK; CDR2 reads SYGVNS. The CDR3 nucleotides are TGTGCCAGCAGCTCCGGGTCCTGGAGCTACGAGCAGTACTTC. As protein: CASSSGSWSYEQYF.

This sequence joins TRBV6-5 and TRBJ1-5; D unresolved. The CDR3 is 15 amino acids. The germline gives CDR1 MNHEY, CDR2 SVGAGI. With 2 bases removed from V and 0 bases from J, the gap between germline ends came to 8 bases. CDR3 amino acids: CASSYGGFSNQPQHF. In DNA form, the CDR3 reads TGTGCCAGCAGTTACGGTGGGTTTAGCAATCAGCCCCAGCATTTT.

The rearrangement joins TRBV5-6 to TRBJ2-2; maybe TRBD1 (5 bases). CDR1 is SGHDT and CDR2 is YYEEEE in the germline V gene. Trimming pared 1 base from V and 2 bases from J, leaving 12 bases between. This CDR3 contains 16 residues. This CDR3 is CASSLSPGRNTGELFF. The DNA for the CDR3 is TGTGCCAGCAGCTTGTCGCCAGGGCGAAACACCGGGGAGCTGTTTTTT.

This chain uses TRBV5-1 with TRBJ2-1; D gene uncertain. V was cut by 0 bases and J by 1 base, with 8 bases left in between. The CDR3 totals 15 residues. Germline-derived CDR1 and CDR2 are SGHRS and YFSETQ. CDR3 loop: CASSLAPLSYNEQFF. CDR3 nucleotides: TGCGCCAGCAGCTTGGCCCCTTTATCCTACAATGAGCAGTTCTTC.

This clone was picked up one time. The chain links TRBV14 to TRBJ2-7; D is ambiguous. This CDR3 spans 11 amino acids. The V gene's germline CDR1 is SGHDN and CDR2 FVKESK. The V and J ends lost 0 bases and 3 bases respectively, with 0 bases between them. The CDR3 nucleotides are TGTGCCAGCAGCCAAGACTACGAGCAGTACTTC. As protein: CASSQDYEQYF.

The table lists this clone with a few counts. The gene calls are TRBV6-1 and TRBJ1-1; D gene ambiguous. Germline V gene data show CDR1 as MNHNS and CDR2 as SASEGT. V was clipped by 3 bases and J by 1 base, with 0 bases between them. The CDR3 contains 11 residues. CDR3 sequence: CASSENTEAFF. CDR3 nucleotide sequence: TGTGCCAGCAGTGAGAACACTGAAGCTTTCTTT.

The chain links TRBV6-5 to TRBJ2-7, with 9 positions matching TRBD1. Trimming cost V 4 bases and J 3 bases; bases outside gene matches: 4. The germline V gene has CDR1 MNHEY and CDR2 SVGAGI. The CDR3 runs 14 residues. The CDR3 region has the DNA TGTGCCAGCAGTTCCCGGGACAGGGTCTACGAGCAGTACGTC. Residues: CASSSRDRVYEQYV.

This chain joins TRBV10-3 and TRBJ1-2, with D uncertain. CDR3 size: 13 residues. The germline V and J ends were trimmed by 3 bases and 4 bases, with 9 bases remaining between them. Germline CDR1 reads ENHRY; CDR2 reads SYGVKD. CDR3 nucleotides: TGTGCCATCAGTGAATTAGGAAGCTATGGCTACACCTTC. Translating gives CAISELGSYGYTF.

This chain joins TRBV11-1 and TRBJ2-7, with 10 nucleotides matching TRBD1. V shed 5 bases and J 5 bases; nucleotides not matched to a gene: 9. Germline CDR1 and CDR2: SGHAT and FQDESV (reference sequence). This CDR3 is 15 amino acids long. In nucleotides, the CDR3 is TGTGCCAGCAGCCCAAAGACAGGGGGCACGGACGAGCAGTACTTC. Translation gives CASSPKTGGTDEQYF.

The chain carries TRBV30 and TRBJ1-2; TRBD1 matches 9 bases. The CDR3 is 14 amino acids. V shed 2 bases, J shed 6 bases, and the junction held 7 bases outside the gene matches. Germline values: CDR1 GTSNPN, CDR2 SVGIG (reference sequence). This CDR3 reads CAWSTQGAQDGYTF. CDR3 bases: TGTGCCTGGAGTACACAGGGGGCGCAGGATGGCTACACCTTC.

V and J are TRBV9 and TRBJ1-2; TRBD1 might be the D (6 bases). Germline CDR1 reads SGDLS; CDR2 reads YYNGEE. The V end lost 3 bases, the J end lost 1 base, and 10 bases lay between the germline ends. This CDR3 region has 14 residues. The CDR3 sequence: CASSGGRGNYGYTF. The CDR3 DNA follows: TGTGCCAGCAGCGGGGGGCGAGGTAACTATGGCTACACCTTC.

CDR3 protein: CASSHPIGANVLTF. The CDR3 nucleotides are TGTGCCAGCAGCCACCCGATCGGGGCCAACGTCCTGACTTTC. V and J are TRBV11-2 and TRBJ2-6; D unclear. Germline V gene lookup returns CDR1 SGHAT and CDR2 FQNNGV. The CDR3 has 14 amino acids. V was trimmed by 5 bases and J by 4 bases, leaving 9 bases between them.

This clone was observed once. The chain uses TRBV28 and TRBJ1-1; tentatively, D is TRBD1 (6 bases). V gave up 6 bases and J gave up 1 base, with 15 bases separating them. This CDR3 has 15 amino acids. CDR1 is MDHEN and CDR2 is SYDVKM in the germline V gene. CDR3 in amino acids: CASRQPGHPNTEAFF. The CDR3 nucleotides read TGTGCCAGCAGGCAACCGGGACACCCGAACACTGAAGCTTTCTTT.

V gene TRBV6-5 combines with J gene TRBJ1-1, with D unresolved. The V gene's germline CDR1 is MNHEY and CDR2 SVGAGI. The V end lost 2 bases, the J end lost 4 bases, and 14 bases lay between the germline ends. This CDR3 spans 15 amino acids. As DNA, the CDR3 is TGTGCCAGCAGTTACCGAGGAGTTAGCGGCACTGAAGCTTTCTTT. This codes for CASSYRGVSGTEAFF.

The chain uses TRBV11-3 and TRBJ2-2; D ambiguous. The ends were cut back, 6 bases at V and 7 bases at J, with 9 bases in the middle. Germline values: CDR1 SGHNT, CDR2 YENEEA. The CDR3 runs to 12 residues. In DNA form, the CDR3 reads TGTGCCAGCAGTTCTAGACTCGGGGAGCTGTTTTTT. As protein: CASSSRLGELFF.

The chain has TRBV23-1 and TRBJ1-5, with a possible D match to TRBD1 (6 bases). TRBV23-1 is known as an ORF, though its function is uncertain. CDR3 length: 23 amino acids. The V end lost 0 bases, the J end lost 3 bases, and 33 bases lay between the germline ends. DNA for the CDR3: TGCGCCAGCAGTCAATCCCTTGGTTTTCGGGACACCACCCCGCTAAACGACAATCAGCCCCAGCATTTT. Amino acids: CASSQSLGFRDTTPLNDNQPQHF.

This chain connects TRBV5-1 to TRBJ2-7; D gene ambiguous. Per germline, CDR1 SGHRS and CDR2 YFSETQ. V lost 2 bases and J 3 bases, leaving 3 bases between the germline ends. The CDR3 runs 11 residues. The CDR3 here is CASSLCYEQYF. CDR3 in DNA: TGCGCCAGCAGCTTATGCTACGAGCAGTACTTC.

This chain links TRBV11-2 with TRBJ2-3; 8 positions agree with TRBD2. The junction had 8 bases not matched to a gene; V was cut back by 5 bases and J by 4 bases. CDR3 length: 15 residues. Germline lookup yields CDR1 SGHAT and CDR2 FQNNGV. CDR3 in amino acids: CASSISGRGADTQYF. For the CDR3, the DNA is TGTGCCAGCAGCATCAGCGGGAGAGGGGCAGATACGCAGTATTTT.

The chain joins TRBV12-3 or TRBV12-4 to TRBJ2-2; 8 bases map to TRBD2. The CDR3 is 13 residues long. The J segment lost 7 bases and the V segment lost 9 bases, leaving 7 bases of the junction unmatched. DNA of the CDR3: TGTGCCAGTACTAGCGGAGGGTTCGGGGAGCTGTTTTTT. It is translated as CASTSGGFGELFF.

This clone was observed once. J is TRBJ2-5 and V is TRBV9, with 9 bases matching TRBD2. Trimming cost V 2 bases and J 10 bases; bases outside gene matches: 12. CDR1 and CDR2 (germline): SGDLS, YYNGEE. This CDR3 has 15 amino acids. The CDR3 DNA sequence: TGTGCCAGCAGCGTCCAAGATAGCGGGAGTCCAAACCAGTACTTC. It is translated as CASSVQDSGSPNQYF.

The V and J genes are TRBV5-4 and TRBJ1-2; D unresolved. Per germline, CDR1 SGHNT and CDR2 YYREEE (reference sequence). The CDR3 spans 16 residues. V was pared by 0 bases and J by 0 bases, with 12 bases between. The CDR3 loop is CASSLGRTLANYGYTF. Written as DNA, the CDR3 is TGTGCCAGCAGCTTGGGACGGACTCTAGCTAACTATGGCTACACCTTC.

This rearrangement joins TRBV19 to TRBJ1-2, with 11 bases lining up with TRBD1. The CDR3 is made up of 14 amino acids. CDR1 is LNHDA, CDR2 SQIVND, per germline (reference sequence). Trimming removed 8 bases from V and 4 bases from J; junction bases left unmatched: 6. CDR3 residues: CASRTGGSGYGYTF. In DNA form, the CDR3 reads TGTGCCAGTCGGACAGGGGGCTCTGGCTATGGCTACACCTTC.

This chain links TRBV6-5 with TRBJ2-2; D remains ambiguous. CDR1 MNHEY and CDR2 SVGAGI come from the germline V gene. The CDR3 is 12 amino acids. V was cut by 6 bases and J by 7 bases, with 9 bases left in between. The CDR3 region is CASRLNRGELFF. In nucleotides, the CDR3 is TGTGCCAGCAGGCTTAACCGCGGGGAGCTGTTTTTT.

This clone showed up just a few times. This CDR3 is CAIRGSWEQYF. CDR3 bases: TGTGCCATCCGAGGTAGTTGGGAGCAGTACTTC. V is TRBV10-3 and J is TRBJ2-7, with D unclear. Germline V CDR1 and CDR2: ENHRY, SYGVKD. The V gene lost 8 bases and the J gene lost 7 bases, with 12 bases spanning the gap. The CDR3 runs 11 residues.

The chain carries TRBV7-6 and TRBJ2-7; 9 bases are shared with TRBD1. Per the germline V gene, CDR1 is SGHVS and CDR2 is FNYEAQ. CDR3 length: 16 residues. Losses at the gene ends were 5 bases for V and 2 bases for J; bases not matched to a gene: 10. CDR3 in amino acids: CASSITGTGCTYEQYV. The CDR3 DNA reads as TGTGCCAGCAGCATTACCGGGACAGGGTGTACCTACGAGCAGTACGTC.

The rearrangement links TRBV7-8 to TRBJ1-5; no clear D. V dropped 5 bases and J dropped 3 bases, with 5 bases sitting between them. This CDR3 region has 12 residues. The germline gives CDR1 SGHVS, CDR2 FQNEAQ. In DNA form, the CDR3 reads TGTGCCAGCAGCCCTTTCAATCAGCCCCAGCATTTT. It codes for CASSPFNQPQHF.

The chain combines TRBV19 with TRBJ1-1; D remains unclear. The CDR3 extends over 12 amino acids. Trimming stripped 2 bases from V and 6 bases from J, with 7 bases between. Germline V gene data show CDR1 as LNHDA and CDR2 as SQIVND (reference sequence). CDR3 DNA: TGTGCCAGTAGTATACGAGGCGCTGAAGCTTTCTTT. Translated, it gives CASSIRGAEAFF.

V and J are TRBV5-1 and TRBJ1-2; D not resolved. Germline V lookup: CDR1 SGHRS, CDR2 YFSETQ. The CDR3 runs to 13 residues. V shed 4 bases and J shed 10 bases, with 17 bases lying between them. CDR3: CASSTGSVRDYTF. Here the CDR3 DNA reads TGCGCCAGCAGCACCGGGAGTGTTCGGGACTACACCTTC.